This T cell receptor beta chain was sequenced for a study of blood T cells in healthy people across ages. Combining a sample-barcoded 5' primer with a J-beta primer mix, a second PCR ran for roughly 7 to 11 cycles. Carrying 12 random nucleotides, a template-switch adaptor labeled each individual cDNA molecule. TCRdb used MiXCR to reprocess the 5' RACE reads, holding one entry per CDR3 protein. The sample includes around 800,000 distinct CDR3 sequences, around 68% of them seen just once. Sequenced sample: blood. The source of this sequence is a man aged 25-40 years in good health.

The CDR3 spells CASSQEAVQANEQFF. CDR3 coding DNA: TGCGCCAGCAGCCAAGAGGCTGTCCAGGCCAATGAGCAGTTCTTC. The rearrangement links TRBV4-1 to TRBJ2-1; D unclear. The CDR3 is made up of 15 amino acids. The V end was cut by 0 bases, the J end by 6 bases, with 12 bases between. Germline loops: CDR1 MGHRA, CDR2 YSYEKL.